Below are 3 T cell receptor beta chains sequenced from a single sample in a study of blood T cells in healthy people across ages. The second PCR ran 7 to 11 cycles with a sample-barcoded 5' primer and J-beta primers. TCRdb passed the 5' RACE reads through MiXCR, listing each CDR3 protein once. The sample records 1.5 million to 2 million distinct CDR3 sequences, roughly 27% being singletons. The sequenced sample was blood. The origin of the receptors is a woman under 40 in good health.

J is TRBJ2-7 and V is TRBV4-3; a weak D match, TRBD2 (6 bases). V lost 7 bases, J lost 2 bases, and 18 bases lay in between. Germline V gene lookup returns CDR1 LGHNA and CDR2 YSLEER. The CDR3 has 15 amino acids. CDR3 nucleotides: TGCGCCAGCAACCTGGGGTTGTTAGCGGCCTACGAGCAGTACTTC. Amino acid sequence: CASNLGLLAAYEQYF.

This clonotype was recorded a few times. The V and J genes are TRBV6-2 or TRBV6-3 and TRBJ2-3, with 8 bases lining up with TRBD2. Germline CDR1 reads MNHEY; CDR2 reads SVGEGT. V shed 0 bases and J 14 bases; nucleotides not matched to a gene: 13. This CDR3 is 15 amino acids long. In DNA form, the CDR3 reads TGTGCCAGCAGTTACTCGCCTAGCGGGCCCTTCGGGCGGTATTTT. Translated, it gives CASSYSPSGPFGRYF.

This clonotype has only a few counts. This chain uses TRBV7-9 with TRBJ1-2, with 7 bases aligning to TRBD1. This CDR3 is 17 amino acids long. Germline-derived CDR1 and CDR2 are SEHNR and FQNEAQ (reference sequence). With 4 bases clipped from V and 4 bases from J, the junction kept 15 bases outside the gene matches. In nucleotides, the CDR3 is TGTGCCAGCAGCTCCCCGGACACGGACAGGATCCTCTATGGCTACACCTTC. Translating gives CASSSPDTDRILYGYTF.